One T cell receptor (beta chain) is described in this entry. The sample originates from a study of T cell changes during pregnancy in multiple sclerosis. Data came from immunoSEQ multiplex PCR; TCRdb stores just in-frame clones and leaves some out. The sample consists of about 50,000 clones, around 87% of them appearing once. Looked up from germline, CDR1 is SGHAT and CDR2 is FQDESV (reference sequence). The CDR3 is 17 amino acids. Germline trimming cut 3 bases from V and 1 base from J; bases unmatched to any gene: 8. This chain connects TRBV11-1 to TRBJ2-5; 10 nucleotides line up with TRBD2. This TCR was recovered from a female donor in good health, enrolled as a control in a pregnancy study. The source material was peripheral blood, sampled after pregnancy. Here the CDR3 reads CASSFLAGGFTQETQYF. The CDR3 coding sequence is TGTGCCAGCAGCTTTTTAGCGGGGGGTTTTACCCAAGAGACCCAGTACTTC.